This T cell receptor (beta chain) was profiled in a study of T cell changes during pregnancy in multiple sclerosis. V was pared by 6 bases and J by 1 base, with 9 bases of the junction left unmatched. Germline CDR1 is MNHEY and CDR2 is SMNVEV (reference sequence). The CDR3 has 16 amino acids. Produced via immunoSEQ multiplex PCR; TCRdb's table is partial and in-frame only. The sample has tens of thousands of clones, approximately 90% seen once. The V gene is TRBV27, the J gene TRBJ2-3; 8 bases are a match to TRBD1. The source was CD4+ T cells from peripheral blood mononuclear cells, collected in the first trimester of pregnancy. The source of this sequence is a female donor with multiple sclerosis, enrolled in a pregnancy study. The CDR3 spells CASSPRGRGRTDTQYF. The CDR3 region has the DNA TGTGCCAGCAGCCCACGAGGCAGGGGGCGCACAGATACGCAGTATTTT.